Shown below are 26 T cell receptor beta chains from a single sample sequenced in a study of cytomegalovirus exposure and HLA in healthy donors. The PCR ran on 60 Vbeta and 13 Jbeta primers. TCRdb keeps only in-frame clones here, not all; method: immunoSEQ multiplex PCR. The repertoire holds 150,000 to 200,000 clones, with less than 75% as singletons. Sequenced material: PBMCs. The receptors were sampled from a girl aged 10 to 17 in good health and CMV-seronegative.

The CDR3 bases are TGTGCCAGCAGTATTCTACTAGCTGACAATGAGCAGTTCTTC. Protein product: CASSILLADNEQFF. The V gene is TRBV9, the J gene TRBJ2-1; D might be TRBD2 (6 bases). V dropped 5 bases and J dropped 5 bases, with 14 bases sitting between them. Germline loops: CDR1 SGDLS, CDR2 YYNGEE. The CDR3 consists of 14 residues.

This CDR3 is CASSLGGQSGNTIYF. DNA for the CDR3: TGTGCCAGCAGCTTAGGGGGACAGTCCGGAAACACCATATATTTT. The rearrangement uses TRBV7-8 and TRBJ1-3, with 7 bases identical to TRBD1. Germline lookup yields CDR1 SGHVS and CDR2 FQNEAQ. V was pared by 1 base and J by 4 bases, with 4 bases of the junction left unmatched. This CDR3 spans 15 amino acids.

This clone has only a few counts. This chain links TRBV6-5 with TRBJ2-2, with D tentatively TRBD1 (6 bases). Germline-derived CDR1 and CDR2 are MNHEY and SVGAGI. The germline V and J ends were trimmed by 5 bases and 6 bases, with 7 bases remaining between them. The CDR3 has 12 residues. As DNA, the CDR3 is TGTGCCAGCAGTACAGGGTCCGGGGAGCTGTTTTTT. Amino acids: CASSTGSGELFF.

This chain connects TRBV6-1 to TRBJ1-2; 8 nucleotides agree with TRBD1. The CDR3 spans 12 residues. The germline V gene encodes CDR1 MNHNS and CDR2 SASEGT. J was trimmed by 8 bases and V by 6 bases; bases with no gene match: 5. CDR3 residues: CASSTGGVGYTF. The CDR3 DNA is TGTGCCAGCAGCACAGGGGGGGTGGGCTACACCTTC.

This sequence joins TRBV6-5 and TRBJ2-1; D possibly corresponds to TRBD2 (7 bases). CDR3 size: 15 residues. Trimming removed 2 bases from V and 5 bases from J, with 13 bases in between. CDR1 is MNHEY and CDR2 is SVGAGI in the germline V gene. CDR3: CASSYGGARNNEQFF. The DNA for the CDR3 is TGTGCCAGCAGTTACGGGGGGGCTCGTAACAATGAGCAGTTCTTC.

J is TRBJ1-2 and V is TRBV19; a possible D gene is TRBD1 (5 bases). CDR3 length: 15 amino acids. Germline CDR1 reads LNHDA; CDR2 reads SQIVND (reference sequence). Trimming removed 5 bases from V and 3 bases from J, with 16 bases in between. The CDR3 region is CASSPQGVRHYGYTF. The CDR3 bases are TGTGCCAGTAGTCCTCAGGGCGTACGTCACTATGGCTACACCTTC.

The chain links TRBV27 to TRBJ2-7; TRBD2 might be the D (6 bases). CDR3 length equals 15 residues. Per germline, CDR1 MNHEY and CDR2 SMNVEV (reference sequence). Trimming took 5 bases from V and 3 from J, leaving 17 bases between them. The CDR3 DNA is TGTGCCAGCAGTGCGGGACGATCACCAAACTACGAGCAGTACTTC. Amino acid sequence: CASSAGRSPNYEQYF.

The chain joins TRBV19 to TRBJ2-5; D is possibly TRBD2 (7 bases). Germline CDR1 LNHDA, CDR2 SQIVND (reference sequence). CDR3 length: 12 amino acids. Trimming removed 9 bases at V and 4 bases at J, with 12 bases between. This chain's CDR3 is CASSGGAETQYF. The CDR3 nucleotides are TGTGCCAGCTCGGGGGGCGCAGAGACCCAGTACTTC.

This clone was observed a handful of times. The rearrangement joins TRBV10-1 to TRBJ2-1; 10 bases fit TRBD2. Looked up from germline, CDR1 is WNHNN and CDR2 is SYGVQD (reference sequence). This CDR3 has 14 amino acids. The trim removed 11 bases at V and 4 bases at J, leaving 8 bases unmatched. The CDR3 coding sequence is TGCGCCCAGGGAGGACTAGCGGTATACAATGAGCAGTTCTTC. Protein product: CAQGGLAVYNEQFF.

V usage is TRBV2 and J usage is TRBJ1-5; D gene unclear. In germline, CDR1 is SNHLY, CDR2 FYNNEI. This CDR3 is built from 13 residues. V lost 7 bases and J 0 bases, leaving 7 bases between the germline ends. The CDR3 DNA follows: TGTGCCAGCAAAGAGTATAGCAATCAGCCCCAGCATTTT. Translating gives CASKEYSNQPQHF. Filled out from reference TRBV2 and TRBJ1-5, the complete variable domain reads EPEVTQTPSHQVTQMGQEVILRCVPISNHLYFYWYRQILGQKVEFLVSFYNNEISEKSEIFDDQFSVERPDGSNFTLKIRSTKLEDSAMYFCASKEYSNQPQHFGDGTRLSIL.

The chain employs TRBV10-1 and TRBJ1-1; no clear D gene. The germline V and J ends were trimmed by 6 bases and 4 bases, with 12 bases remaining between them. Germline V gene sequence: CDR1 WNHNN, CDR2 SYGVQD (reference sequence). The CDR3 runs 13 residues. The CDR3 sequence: CASSRGSGTEAFF. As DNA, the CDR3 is TGCGCCAGCAGCCGCGGGTCAGGCACTGAAGCTTTCTTT.

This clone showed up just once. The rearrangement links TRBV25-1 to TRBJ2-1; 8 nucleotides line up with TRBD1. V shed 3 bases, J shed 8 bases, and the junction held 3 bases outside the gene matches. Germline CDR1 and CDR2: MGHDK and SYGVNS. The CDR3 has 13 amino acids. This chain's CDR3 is CASSDPGGYEQFF. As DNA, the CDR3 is TGTGCCAGCAGTGATCCAGGGGGCTATGAGCAGTTCTTC.

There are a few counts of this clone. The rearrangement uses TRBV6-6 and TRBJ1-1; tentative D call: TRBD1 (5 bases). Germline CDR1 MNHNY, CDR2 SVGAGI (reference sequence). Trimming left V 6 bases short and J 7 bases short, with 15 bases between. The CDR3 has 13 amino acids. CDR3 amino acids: CASSLRPGNEAFF. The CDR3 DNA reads TGTGCCAGCAGCCTAAGGCCAGGGAATGAAGCTTTCTTT.

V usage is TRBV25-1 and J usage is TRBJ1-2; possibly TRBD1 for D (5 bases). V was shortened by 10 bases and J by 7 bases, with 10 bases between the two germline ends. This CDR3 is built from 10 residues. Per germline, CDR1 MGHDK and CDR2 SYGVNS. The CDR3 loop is CATWGVGYTF. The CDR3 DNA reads TGTGCCACCTGGGGGGTTGGCTACACCTTC.

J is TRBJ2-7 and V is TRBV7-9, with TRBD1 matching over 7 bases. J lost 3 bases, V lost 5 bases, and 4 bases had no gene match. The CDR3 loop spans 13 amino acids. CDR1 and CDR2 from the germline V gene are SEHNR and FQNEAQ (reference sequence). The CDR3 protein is CASSQTGFYEQYF. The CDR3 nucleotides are TGTGCCAGCAGCCAGACAGGGTTCTACGAGCAGTACTTC.

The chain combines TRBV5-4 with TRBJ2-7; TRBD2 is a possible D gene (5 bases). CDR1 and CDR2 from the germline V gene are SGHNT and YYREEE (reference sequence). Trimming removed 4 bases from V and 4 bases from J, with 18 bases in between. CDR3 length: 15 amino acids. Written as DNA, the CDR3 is TGTGCCAGCAGCCTCGGACCCCCGGAGGAGTACGAGCAGTACTTC. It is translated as CASSLGPPEEYEQYF.

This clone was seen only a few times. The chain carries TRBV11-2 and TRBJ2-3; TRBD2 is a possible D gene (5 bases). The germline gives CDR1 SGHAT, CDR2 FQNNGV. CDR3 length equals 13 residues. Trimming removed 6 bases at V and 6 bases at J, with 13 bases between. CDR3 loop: CASRLVGSDTQYF. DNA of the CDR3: TGTGCCAGCAGACTAGTCGGATCTGATACGCAGTATTTT.

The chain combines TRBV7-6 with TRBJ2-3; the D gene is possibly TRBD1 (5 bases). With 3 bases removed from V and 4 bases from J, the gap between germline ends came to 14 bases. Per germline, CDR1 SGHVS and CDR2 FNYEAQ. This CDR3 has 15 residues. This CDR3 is CASSLQGYGPDTQYF. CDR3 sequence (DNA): TGTGCCAGCAGCTTGCAGGGATACGGCCCAGATACGCAGTATTTT. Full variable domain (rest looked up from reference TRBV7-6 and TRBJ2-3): GAGVSQSPRYKVTKRGQDVALRCDPISGHVSLYWYRQALGQGPEFLTYFNYEAQQDKSGLPNDRFSAERPEGSISTLTIQRTEQRDSAMYRCASSLQGYGPDTQYFGPGTRLTVL.

The CDR3 bases are TGTGCCAGCAGTTTTGGGACTAGCGGGGGCCGGAGAACCGGGGAGCTGTTTTTT. Amino acid sequence: CASSFGTSGGRRTGELFF. This chain joins TRBV27 and TRBJ2-2; 14 bases are shared with TRBD2. Germline V gene lookup returns CDR1 MNHEY and CDR2 SMNVEV (reference sequence). CDR3 size: 18 residues. The V gene end was trimmed by 3 bases and the J gene end by 5 bases; junction bases not matched to a gene: 8.

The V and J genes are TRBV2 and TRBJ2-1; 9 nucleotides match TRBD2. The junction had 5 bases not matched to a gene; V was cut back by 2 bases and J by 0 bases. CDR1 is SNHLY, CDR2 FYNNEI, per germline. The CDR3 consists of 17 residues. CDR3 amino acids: CASSESSGASSYNEQFF. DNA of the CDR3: TGTGCCAGCAGTGAATCTAGCGGGGCGAGCTCCTACAATGAGCAGTTCTTC.

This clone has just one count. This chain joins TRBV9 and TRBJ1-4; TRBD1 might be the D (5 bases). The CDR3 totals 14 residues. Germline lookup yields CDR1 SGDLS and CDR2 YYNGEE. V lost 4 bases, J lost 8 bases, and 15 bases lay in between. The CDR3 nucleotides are TGTGCCAGCAGCCCCCGGGGGGGGACGGAAAAACTGTTTTTT. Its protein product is CASSPRGGTEKLFF.

Written as DNA, the CDR3 is TGTGCCAGCAGTGCCCTGACTAGCGGGGGAACAGATACGCAGTATTTT. This translates into CASSALTSGGTDTQYF. The chain couples TRBV6-6 to TRBJ2-3, with 12 bases lining up with TRBD2. The J segment lost 3 bases and the V segment lost 5 bases, leaving 6 bases of the junction unmatched. Germline loops: CDR1 MNHNY, CDR2 SVGAGI (reference sequence). This CDR3 spans 16 amino acids.

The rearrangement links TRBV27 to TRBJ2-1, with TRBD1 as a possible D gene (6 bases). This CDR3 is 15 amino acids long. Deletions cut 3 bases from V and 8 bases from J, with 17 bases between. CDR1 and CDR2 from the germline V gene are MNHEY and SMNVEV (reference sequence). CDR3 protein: CASSFGQGFGDEQFF. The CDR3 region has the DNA TGTGCCAGCAGTTTCGGGCAGGGGTTTGGTGATGAGCAGTTCTTC.

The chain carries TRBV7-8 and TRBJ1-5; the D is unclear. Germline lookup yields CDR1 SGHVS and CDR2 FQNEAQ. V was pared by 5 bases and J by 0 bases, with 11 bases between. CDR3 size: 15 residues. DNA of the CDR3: TGTGCCAGCAGCCACGCGGGTAATAGCAATCAGCCCCAGCATTTT. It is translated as CASSHAGNSNQPQHF.

The CDR3 loop is CASSLSGYGYTF. CDR3 nucleotides: TGCGCCAGCAGCTTGAGCGGATATGGCTACACCTTC. V and J are TRBV5-1 and TRBJ1-2; D is unresolved. In germline, CDR1 is SGHRS, CDR2 YFSETQ. The V gene lost 1 base and the J gene lost 5 bases, with 6 bases spanning the gap. CDR3 length: 12 residues. Drawing the rest from reference TRBV5-1 and TRBJ1-2, the complete variable domain is KAGVTQTPRYLIKTRGQQVTLSCSPISGHRSVSWYQQTPGQGLQFLFEYFSETQRNKGNFPGRFSGRQFSNSRSEMNVSTLELGDSALYLCASSLSGYGYTFGSGTRLTVV.

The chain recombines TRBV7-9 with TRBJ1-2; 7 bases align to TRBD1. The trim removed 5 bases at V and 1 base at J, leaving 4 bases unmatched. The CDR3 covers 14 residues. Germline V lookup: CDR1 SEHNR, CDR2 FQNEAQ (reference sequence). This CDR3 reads CASSRGQINYGYTF. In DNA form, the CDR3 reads TGTGCCAGCAGCAGGGGACAGATTAACTATGGCTACACCTTC.